This T cell receptor beta chain was sequenced in a study of T cells in Graves' hyperthyroidism and ophthalmopathy (dated by TCRdb to the late 2010s). Concerning the study at large: Peripheral blood samples were taken at initial diagnosis, before any treatment was given. A discovery cohort of roughly 100 patients, roughly 45 with Graves' ophthalmopathy and under 60 with stable Graves' hyperthyroidism, was used to find distinguishing TCR V-J signatures. An independent validation cohort of under 20 hyperthyroidism patients and 15 or so patients who later progressed to ophthalmopathy tested prospective prediction of ophthalmopathy. For training and testing, the approximately 92 patients in the discovery cohort were randomly divided in a 7:3 ratio. Thyroid tissue and blood T-cell repertoires from six Graves' hyperthyroidism patients were also compared in the study. After sampling, hyperthyroidism patients received methimazole starting at 30 mg daily, and ophthalmopathy patients received high-dose intravenous methylprednisolone. TCR Vbeta CDR3 sequencing of 130 to 150 peripheral blood samples (approximately 44 ophthalmopathy, some 75 hyperthyroidism and roughly 17 progressor patients) is reported in the paper. General study outcomes and caveats: During validation, the model predicted progression to ophthalmopathy a median of about 6.3 months ahead of onset, with around 70% sensitivity and 72% to 85% specificity. No statistical method was used to set the sample size in advance, and investigators knew the group allocation. A model built on a 13 V-J signature distinguished ophthalmopathy from stable hyperthyroidism, reaching roughly 88% sensitivity and about 81% specificity in cross-validation and 80%/75% in testing. Most expanded thyroid clonotypes (frequency above 0.001) were also detected in blood, suggesting blood repertoires may reflect thyroid immune responses.

Amplification of TCR beta CDR3 regions was carried out from RNA transcripts. A first-round RT-PCR of the TCR CDR3 used the HTBI primer set with the Qiagen OneStep RT-PCR kit. A second multiplex PCR round built the libraries, followed by size selection and purification. Libraries were sequenced paired-end with 100 bp reads on an Illumina HiSeq2000. The paper's data handling went like this. SOAPnuke was used to process the raw data, with reads discarded if the reads contained adapters or uncalled bases, had a mean Phred below 15, or lacked an exact constant-primer or identifier match. High-quality paired reads were merged with COPE v1.2.5, and unique nucleotide sequences were defined as clonotypes. MiTCR v1.1 was used to align the clonotypes against IMGT TRBV, TRBD and TRBJ reference segments. Analysis was restricted to V-J combinations with a frequency above 0.0001, which covered about 99% of repertoires. The TCS score was defined as F50 (clonal expansion) divided by E x V (chaos), with BLOSUM62-based TCRdist calculated between CDR3 peptides within each V-J. Welch's t-statistics and random forest reduced some 510 V-J features to roughly 13, which were used in a naive Bayes classifier (R e1071). TCRdb reprocessed the public reads (quality trimming at Q25 with fastp, clone calling with MiXCR) and kept in-frame beta chains. Rows with a matching CDR3 protein are joined into one entry that keeps the most common DNA and genes. TCRdb assigned the V and J calls; the authors' analysis was not used. This sample gives over 500,000 distinct CDR3 sequences in total; 12% to 15% of them show up just once. Approximately 15% of the sample lies in the top ten.

A patient counted as having stable Graves' hyperthyroidism if no progression to ophthalmopathy occurred over 18 months of follow-up. Hyperthyroidism patients were newly diagnosed, had a disease duration of under 2 months, and were aged 18 to 65 years. Any patient with an uncontrolled infection, another autoimmune disease, pregnancy or lactation was excluded. Clinical symptoms, serum thyroxine and TRAb, thyroid ultrasound, and orbital computed tomography formed the basis for the diagnoses. PBMCs were separated from 10 ml of fresh peripheral blood using Ficoll-Paque density gradient centrifugation. Trizol reagent was used to extract total RNA, and RNA quality was then checked on an Agilent 2100 Bioanalyzer. The CDR3 holds 15 amino acids from the cysteine to the phenylalanine. Solely the CDR3 DNA is kept, with 45 bases framed from the first base. The CDR1 and CDR2 encoded by the germline V gene are SGHAT and FQNNGV. V and J are trimmed by 3 bases and 9 bases, and the gene matches miss 6 bases of the junction.

This clonotype was counted at least ten times. What antigen it recognizes has not been identified. No much larger clone exists at a distance of one base, and base qualities are not known. The clonotype comes from a woman between 40 and 50 years old with Graves' hyperthyroidism. Sequencing was carried out using blood. The chain was built from TRBV11-2 and TRBJ2-1; the central 12 bases match TRBD2. Here the CDR3 is given as CASSLLLAGGGEQFF. The DNA sequence is given as TGTGCCAGCAGCTTGCTACTAGCGGGAGGAGGTGAGCAGTTCTTC. Here the CDR3 is joined to the reference TRBV11-2 and TRBJ2-1 genes, and the full variable domain is: EAGVAQSPRYKIIEKRQSVAFWCNPISGHATLYWYQQILGQGPKLLIQFQNNGVVDDSQLPKDRFSAERLKGVDSTLKIQPAKLEDSAVYLCASSLLLAGGGEQFFGPGTRLTVL.